This TCR beta chain was sequenced in a study of blood T cell repertoires in COVID-19. Generated by immunoSEQ multiplex PCR, the TCRdb table keeps only in-frame clones and is missing some. The table shows under 500,000 clones, with approximately 90% occurring only once. The TCR originated in a man between 25 and 39 years old who had recovered from COVID-19. Sample: PBMCs or T cells enriched from blood (not recorded which).

The CDR3 spells CASNGNEQFF. CDR3 nucleotide sequence: TGTGCCAGCAACGGCAATGAGCAGTTCTTC. The chain employs TRBV2 and TRBJ2-1; D gene uncertain. CDR1 SNHLY and CDR2 FYNNEI come from the germline V gene. This CDR3 is 10 amino acids long. V lost 7 bases to trimming and J lost 6 bases, with 4 bases between them.